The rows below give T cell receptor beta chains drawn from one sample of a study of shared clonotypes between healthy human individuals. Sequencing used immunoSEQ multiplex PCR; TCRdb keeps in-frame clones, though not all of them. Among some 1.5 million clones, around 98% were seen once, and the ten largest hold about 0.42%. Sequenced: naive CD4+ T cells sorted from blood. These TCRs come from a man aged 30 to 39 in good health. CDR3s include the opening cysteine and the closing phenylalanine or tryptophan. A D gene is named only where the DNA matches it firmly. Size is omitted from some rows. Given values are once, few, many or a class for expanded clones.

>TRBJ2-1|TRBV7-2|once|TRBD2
TGTGCCAGCAGCTTAAGAGGGACTAGCGCCATCTCCTACAATGAGCAGTTCTTC
CASSLRGTSAISYNEQFF
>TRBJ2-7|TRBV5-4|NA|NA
TGTGCCAGCAGCTCCGAAGTAGGCGAGCAGTACTTC
CASSSEVGEQYF
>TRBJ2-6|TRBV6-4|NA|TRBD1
TGTGCCAGCAGCCTCGCCGCCGGACAGGGTAGCTCTGGGGCCAACGTCCTGACTTTC
CASSLAAGQGSSGANVLTF
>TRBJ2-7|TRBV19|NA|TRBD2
TGTGCCAGTAGTCCAGTTTCGCGGGGACTAGCGGGAGTTGCTGGCGAGCAGTACTTC
CASSPVSRGLAGVAGEQYF
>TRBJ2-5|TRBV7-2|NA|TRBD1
TGTGCCAGCAGCCGAGACAGGGTCCCTCAAGAGACCCAGTACTTC
CASSRDRVPQETQYF
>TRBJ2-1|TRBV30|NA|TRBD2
TGTGCCTGGACGAAGTCCGGGCTAGCGGGACGCAATGAGCAGTTCTTC
CAWTKSGLAGRNEQFF
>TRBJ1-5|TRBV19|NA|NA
TGTGCCAGTAGTATAAGTGGGAATCAGCCCCAGCATTTT
CASSISGNQPQHF
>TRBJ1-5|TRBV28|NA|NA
TGTGCCAGCACTCTCAGGGTCAATAGCAATCAGCCCCAGCATTTT
CASTLRVNSNQPQHF
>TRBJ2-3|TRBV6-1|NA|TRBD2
TGTGCCAGCAGCCCCCTGACTAGCGGCACAGATACGCAGTATTTT
CASSPLTSGTDTQYF
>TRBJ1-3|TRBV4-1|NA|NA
TGCGCCAGCAGCCAGGGGGCATTTCTCTCTGGAAACACCATATATTTT
CASSQGAFLSGNTIYF
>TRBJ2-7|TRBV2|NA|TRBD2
TGTGCCAGCAGTGAGCTGGGGATTTGGGGGAGGGCCTCCGAGCAGTACTTC
CASSELGIWGRASEQYF
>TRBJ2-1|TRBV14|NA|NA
TGTGCCAGCAGCCAAAGGGGCGTGAGCTCCTACAATGAGCAGTTCTTC
CASSQRGVSSYNEQFF
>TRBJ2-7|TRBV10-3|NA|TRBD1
TGTGCCATCAGTGTGCAGGGGGCGATCTTCGAGCAGTACTTC
CAISVQGAIFEQYF
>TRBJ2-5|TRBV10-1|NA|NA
TGCGCCAGCACGGGGCTGGGAAGAGAGACCCAGTACTTC
CASTGLGRETQYF
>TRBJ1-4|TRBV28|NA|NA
TGTGCCAGCAGTTTATTACGGGTCGGGGAAAAACTGTTTTTT
CASSLLRVGEKLFF
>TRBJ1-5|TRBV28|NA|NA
TGTGCCAGCAGTAGGGATAGCAATCAGCCCCAGCATTTT
CASSRDSNQPQHF
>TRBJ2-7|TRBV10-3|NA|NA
TGTGCCATCAGCCTGCGGACCCCCCCGAGCGAGCAGTACTTC
CAISLRTPPSEQYF
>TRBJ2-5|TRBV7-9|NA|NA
TGTGCCAGCAGCTTAATTAAAGCCGGTTTCTGGACAGAGAAAGAGACCCAGTACTTC
CASSLIKAGFWTEKETQYF
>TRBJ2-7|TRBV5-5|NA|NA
TGTGCCAGCAGCTTCGGACAAGCCTACGAGCAGTACTTC
CASSFGQAYEQYF
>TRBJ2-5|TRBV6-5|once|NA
TGTGCCAGCAGTTACCAGCCGGGGGAGACCCAGTACTTC
CASSYQPGETQYF
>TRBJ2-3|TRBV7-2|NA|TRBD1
TGTGCCAGCAGCGCGGGACAGGGTTCAGATACGCAGTATTTT
CASSAGQGSDTQYF
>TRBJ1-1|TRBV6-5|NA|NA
TGTGCCAGCAGTTACAACGGGAACACTGAAGCTTTCTTT
CASSYNGNTEAFF
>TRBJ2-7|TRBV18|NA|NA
TGTGCCAGCTCACCGTTAGAAGTTTCCGGCGAGCAGTACTTC
CASSPLEVSGEQYF
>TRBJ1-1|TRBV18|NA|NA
TGTGCCAGCTCACCAGAAGCAAACACTGAAGCTTTCTTT
CASSPEANTEAFF
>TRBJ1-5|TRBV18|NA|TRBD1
TGTGCCAGCTCACCGACCCCAGGGGGCGACGGCAATCAGCCCCAGCATTTT
CASSPTPGGDGNQPQHF
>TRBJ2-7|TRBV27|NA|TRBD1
TGTGCCAGCAGGACCTCGGGACAGGCTCACGAGCAGTACTTC
CASRTSGQAHEQYF
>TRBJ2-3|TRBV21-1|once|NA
TGTGCCAGCAGCACTCCGGGACAGGGGGCAGATACGCAGTATTTT
CASSTPGQGADTQYF
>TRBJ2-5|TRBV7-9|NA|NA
TGTGCCAGCAGTTCGCAGATGTACCAAGAGACCCAGTACTTC
CASSSQMYQETQYF
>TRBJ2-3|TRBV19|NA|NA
TGTGCCAGTAGTATAGCGAGGGGAAGTTCAGTGATTGATACGCAGTATTTT
CASSIARGSSVIDTQYF
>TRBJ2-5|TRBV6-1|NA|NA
TGTGCCAGCAGTGAATTGGAGGGAACAGGGACCCAGTACTTC
CASSELEGTGTQYF
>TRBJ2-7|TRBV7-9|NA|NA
TGTGCCAGCAGCTTAGCGACAATTGGCTCCTACGAGCAGTACTTC
CASSLATIGSYEQYF
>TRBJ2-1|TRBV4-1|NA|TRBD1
TGCGCCAGCAGCCAAGAACTCGGACAGGGCTACAATGAGCAGTTCTTC
CASSQELGQGYNEQFF
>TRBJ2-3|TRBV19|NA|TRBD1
TGTGCCAGTAGTATGCCCCCCCCGGGACAGGGGGATAGCACAGATACGCAGTATTTT
CASSMPPPGQGDSTDTQYF
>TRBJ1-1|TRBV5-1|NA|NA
TGCGCCAGCAGCCAGACAGGCCTAAACACTGAAGCTTTCTTT
CASSQTGLNTEAFF
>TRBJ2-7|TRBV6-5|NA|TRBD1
TGTGCCAGCAGTTACGGCACAGGGGGCTACGAGCAGTACTTC
CASSYGTGGYEQYF
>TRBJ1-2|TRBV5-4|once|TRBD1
TGTGCCAGCAGCTTAACAGGGGGAACCTATGGCTACACCTTC
CASSLTGGTYGYTF
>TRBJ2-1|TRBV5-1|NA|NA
TGCGCCAGCAGCTTGCGAGGGGTTGGGGGAAGCAGCAATGAGCAGTTCTTC
CASSLRGVGGSSNEQFF
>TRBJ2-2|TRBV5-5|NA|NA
TGTGCCAGCAGCTTGGTCTTGTCAAGCGGGGAGCTGTTTTTT
CASSLVLSSGELFF
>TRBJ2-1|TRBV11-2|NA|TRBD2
TGTGCCAGCAGCCCGGGGGGGACTAGCAGCGGTGAGCAGTTCTTC
CASSPGGTSSGEQFF
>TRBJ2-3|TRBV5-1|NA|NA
TGCGCCAGCAGCTTTGGTGATACGCAGTATTTT
CASSFGDTQYF
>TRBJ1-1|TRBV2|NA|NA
TGTGCCAGCAGTCACGACCCCTACACTGAAGCTTTCTTT
CASSHDPYTEAFF
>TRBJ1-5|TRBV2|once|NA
TGTGCCAGCAGTGCCGGCCAGCCCAATCAGCCCCAGCATTTT
CASSAGQPNQPQHF
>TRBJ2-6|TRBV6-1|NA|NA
TGTGCCAGCAGTGAATTTACCGGCGCAGGGGCCAACGTCCTGACTTTC
CASSEFTGAGANVLTF
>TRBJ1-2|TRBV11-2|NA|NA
TGTGCCAGCAGCTCCGGAGACGGCGATGGCTACACCTTC
CASSSGDGDGYTF
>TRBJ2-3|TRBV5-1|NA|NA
TGCGCCAGCAGCTTGGATGGAGTAGGAACGCAGTATTTT
CASSLDGVGTQYF
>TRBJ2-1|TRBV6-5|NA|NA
TGTGCCAGCAGTTACTTGGTCCTTGGGGTCCATGAGCAGTTCTTC
CASSYLVLGVHEQFF
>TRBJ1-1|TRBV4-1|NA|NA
TGCGCCAGCAGCCCCCTCACCCCCCGCAGAGAACCTCCCTCGGGCACTGAAGCTTTCTTT
CASSPLTPRREPPSGTEAFF
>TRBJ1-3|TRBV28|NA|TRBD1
TGTGCCAGCAGGTTAACAGGGGCCGGGGGAAACACCATATATTTT
CASRLTGAGGNTIYF
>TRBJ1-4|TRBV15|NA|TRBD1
TGTGCCACCAGCCGACGGGACAGACGTAATGAAAAACTGTTTTTT
CATSRRDRRNEKLFF
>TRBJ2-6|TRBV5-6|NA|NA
TGTGCCAGCAGCTTGCTAAGGACAGAAATATCTGGGGCCAACGTCCTGACTTTC
CASSLLRTEISGANVLTF
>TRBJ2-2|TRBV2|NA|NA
TGTGCCAGCAGCTCACGGTGGGAGACCGGGGAGCTGTTTTTT
CASSSRWETGELFF
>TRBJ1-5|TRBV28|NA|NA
TGTGCCAGCAGTTTAGAATATGAGCCCCAGCATTTT
CASSLEYEPQHF
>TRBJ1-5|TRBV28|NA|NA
TGTGCCAGCAGCCGATTGGGAGATCAGCCCCAGCATTTT
CASSRLGDQPQHF
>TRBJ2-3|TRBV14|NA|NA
TGTGCCAGCAGCCAAGTGAGGGCTGGTGCAGATACGCAGTATTTT
CASSQVRAGADTQYF
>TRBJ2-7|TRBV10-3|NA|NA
TGTGCCATCGCCGGGACACCTTCCTACGAGCAGTACTTC
CAIAGTPSYEQYF
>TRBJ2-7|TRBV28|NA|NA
TGTGCCAGCAGTTTACTCCTCCGGGACCCCACCTACGAGCAGTACTTC
CASSLLLRDPTYEQYF
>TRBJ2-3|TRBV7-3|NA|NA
TGTGCCAGCAGCCCCGCCGAAGGCCTCGAGTATTTT
CASSPAEGLEYF